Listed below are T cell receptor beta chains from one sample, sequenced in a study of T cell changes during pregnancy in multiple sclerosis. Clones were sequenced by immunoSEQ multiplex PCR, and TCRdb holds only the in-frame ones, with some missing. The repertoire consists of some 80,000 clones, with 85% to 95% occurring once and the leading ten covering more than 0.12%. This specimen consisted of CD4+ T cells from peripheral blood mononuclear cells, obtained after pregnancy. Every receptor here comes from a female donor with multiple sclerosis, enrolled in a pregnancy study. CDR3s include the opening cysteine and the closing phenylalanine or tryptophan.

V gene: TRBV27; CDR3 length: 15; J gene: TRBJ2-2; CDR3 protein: CASWTSGKRTGELFF
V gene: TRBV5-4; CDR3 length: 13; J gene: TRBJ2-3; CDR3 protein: CASSLAGGDTQYF
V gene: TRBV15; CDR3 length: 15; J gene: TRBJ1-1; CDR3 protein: CATSREIRGMTEAFF
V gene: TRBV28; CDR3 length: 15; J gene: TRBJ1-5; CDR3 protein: CASRGPAGGEQPQHF
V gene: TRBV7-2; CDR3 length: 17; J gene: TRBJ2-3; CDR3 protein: CASSLAGQAGTSATQYF
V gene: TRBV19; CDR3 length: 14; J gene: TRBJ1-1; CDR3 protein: CASIQTGVGTEAFF
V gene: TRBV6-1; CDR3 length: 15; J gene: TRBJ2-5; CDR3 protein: CASSEAIGVGETQYF
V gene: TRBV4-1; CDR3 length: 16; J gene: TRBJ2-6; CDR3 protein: CASSQEGGAGANVLTF
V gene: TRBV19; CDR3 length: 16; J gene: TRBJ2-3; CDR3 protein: CASSEGTSGRPDTQYF
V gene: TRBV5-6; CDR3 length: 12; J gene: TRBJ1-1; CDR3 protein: CASSLANTEAFF
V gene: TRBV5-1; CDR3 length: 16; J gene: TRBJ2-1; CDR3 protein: CASSPGTGSSYNEQFF
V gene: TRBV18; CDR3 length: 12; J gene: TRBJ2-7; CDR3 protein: CASSPYGGEQYF
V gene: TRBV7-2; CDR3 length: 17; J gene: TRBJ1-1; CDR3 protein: CASSLSPYRGDTSKAFF
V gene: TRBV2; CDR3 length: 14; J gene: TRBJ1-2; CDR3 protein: CASSEGRGVYGYTF
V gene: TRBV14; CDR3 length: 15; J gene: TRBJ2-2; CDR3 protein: CASSQWREGGGELFF
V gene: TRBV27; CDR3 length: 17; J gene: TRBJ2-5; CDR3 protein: CASTRLAGGQGKETQYF
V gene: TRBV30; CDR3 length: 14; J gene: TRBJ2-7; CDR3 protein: CAALPGTGAGEQYF
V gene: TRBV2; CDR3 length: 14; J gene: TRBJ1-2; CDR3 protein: CASIGSTWVNGYTF
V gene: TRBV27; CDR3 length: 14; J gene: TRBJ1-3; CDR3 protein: CASRSHSPGNTIYF
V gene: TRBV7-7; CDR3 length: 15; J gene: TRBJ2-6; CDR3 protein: CASSLGGSGANVLTF
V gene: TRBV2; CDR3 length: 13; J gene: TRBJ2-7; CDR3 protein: CASSEPFRHEQYF
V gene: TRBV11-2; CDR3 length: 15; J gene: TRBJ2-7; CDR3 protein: CASSVRTVSTSEQYF